Below, 6 T cell receptor beta chains from the same sample are listed, as sequenced in a study of blood T cell repertoires in COVID-19. Profiled with immunoSEQ multiplex PCR; TCRdb holds only in-frame clones, not every one. The sample includes approximately 350,000 clones, about 88% of them seen just once. Sequencing used peripheral blood. Receptor source: a woman between 55 and 75 years old with COVID-19, enrolled during active disease.

The rearrangement links TRBV11-2 to TRBJ2-7; 10 bases are shared with TRBD1. Germline V lookup: CDR1 SGHAT, CDR2 FQNNGV. The CDR3 consists of 15 residues. With 5 bases clipped from V and 4 bases from J, the junction kept 8 bases outside the gene matches. CDR3 in DNA: TGTGCCAGCAGCCCGCGACAGGGGGCTTTGTACGAGCAGTACTTC. Protein product: CASSPRQGALYEQYF. Using reference TRBV11-2 and TRBJ2-7 for the parts outside the CDR3, the full variable domain is EAGVAQSPRYKIIEKRQSVAFWCNPISGHATLYWYQQILGQGPKLLIQFQNNGVVDDSQLPKDRFSAERLKGVDSTLKIQPAKLEDSAVYLCASSPRQGALYEQYFGPGTRLTVT.

The chain has TRBV11-2 and TRBJ2-1; D is possibly TRBD2 (6 bases). The CDR3 contains 15 residues. V lost 4 bases to trimming and J lost 7 bases, with 17 bases between them. Germline V gives CDR1 SGHAT, CDR2 FQNNGV. As DNA, the CDR3 is TGTGCCAGCAGCTCCGGGGGACTCCCGGGGAATGAGCAGTTCTTC. The encoded protein is CASSSGGLPGNEQFF.

The rearrangement links TRBV19 to TRBJ1-4, with D maybe TRBD1 (5 bases). V lost 4 bases, J lost 5 bases, and 14 bases lay in between. Germline V CDR1 and CDR2: LNHDA, SQIVND (reference sequence). This CDR3 has 15 amino acids. The CDR3 loop is CASSTPGSGNEKLFF. As DNA, the CDR3 is TGTGCCAGTAGTACCCCAGGGTCAGGAAATGAAAAACTGTTTTTT.

This clone came up once. V and J are TRBV6-6 and TRBJ1-2, with a tentative D call TRBD1 (5 bases). Trimming cost V 6 bases and J 8 bases, with 19 bases left between them. This CDR3 spans 14 amino acids. Germline loops: CDR1 MNHNY, CDR2 SVGAGI (reference sequence). The CDR3 loop is CASSYREGVNGYTF. CDR3 sequence (DNA): TGTGCCAGCAGCTACCGTGAAGGGGTTAACGGCTACACCTTC.

CDR3 DNA sequence: TGTGCCAGCAGCCCTGGGCAGGGTAACTACGAGCAGTACTTC. It codes for CASSPGQGNYEQYF. The chain couples TRBV5-6 to TRBJ2-7, with TRBD1 as a possible D gene (5 bases). Per germline, CDR1 SGHDT and CDR2 YYEEEE. Trimming removed 4 bases at V and 3 bases at J, with 14 bases between. The CDR3 consists of 14 residues.

This clone has just a few counts. This chain joins TRBV19 and TRBJ1-5; the D is unclear. The V end lost 3 bases, the J end lost 4 bases, and 7 bases lay between the germline ends. Looked up from germline, CDR1 is LNHDA and CDR2 is SQIVND (reference sequence). The CDR3 runs to 13 residues. The CDR3: CASSMPGNQPQHF. CDR3 nucleotides: TGTGCCAGTAGTATGCCCGGGAATCAGCCCCAGCATTTT. Together with reference TRBV19 and TRBJ1-5, the CDR3 gives the full variable domain: DGGITQSPKYLFRKEGQNVTLSCEQNLNHDAMYWYRQDPGQGLRLIYYSQIVNDFQKGDIAEGYSVSREKKESFPLTVTSAQKNPTAFYLCASSMPGNQPQHFGDGTRLSIL.